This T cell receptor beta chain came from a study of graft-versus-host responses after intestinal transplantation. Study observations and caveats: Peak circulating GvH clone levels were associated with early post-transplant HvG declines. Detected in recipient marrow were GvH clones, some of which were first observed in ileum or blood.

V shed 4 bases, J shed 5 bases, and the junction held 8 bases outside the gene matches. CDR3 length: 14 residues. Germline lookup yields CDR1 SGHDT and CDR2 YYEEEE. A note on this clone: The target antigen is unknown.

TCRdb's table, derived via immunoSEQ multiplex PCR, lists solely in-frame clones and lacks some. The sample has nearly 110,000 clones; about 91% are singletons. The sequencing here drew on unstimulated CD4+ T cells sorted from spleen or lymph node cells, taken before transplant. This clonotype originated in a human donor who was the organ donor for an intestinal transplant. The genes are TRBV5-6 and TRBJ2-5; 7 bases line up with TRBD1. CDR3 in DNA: TGTGCCAGCAGCCTCGACAGGGTAGAGGAGACCCAGTACTTC. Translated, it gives CASSLDRVEETQYF.